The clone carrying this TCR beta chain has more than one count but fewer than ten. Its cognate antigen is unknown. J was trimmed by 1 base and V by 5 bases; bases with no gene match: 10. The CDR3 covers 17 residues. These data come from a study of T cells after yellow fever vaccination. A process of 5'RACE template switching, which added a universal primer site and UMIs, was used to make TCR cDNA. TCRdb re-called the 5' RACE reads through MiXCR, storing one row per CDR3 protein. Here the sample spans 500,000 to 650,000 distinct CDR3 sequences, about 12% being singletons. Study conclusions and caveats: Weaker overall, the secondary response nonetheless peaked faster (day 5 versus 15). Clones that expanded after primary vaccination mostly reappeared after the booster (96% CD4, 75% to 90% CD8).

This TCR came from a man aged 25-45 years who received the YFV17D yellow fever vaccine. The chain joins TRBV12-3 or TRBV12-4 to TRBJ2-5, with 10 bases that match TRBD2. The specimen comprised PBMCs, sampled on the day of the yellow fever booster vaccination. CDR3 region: CASSSGRAFIVQETQYF. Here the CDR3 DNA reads TGTGCCAGCAGTAGCGGGAGGGCCTTTATTGTCCAAGAGACCCAGTACTTC.